What follows describes a single T cell receptor (beta chain). What it binds is unknown. The sample belongs to a study of cytomegalovirus exposure and HLA in healthy donors. PCR amplification relied on 60 Vbeta primers (plus 13 Jbeta primers). The method was immunoSEQ multiplex PCR; TCRdb's version includes in-frame clones alone and lacks a portion of them. The sample's table shows roughly 50,000 clones. Study-level results: CMV serostatus was the only recorded immune exposure for donors.

Sequenced: PBMCs. The sequence was obtained from a man aged 35-49 years in good health and CMV-seropositive.

The CDR3 loop is CASSQPGTGINQPQHF. CDR3 in DNA: TGTGCCAGCTCACAGCCCGGGACAGGGATTAATCAGCCCCAGCATTTT. The rearrangement joins TRBV18 to TRBJ1-5; 9 nucleotides align to TRBD1. CDR1 is KGHSH and CDR2 is LQKENI in the germline V gene. Trimming took 4 bases from V and 4 from J; bases not matched to a gene: 8. This CDR3 contains 16 residues.